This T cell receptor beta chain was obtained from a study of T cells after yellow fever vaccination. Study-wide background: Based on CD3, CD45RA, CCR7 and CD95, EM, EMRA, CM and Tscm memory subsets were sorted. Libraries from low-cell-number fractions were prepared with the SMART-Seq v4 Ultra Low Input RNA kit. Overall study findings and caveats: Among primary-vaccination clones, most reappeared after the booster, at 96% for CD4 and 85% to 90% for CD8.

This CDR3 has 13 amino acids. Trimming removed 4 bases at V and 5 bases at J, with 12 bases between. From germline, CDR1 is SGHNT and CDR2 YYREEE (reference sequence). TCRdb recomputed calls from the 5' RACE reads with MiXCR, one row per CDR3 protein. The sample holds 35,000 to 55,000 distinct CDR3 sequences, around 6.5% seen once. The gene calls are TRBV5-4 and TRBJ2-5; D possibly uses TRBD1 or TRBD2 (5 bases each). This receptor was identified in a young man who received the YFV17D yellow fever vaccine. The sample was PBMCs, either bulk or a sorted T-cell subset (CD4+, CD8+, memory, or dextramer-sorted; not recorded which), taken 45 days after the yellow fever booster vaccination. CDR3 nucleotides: TGTGCCAGCAGCCCTGGGGGTCGGGAGACCCAGTACTTC. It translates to CASSPGGRETQYF.